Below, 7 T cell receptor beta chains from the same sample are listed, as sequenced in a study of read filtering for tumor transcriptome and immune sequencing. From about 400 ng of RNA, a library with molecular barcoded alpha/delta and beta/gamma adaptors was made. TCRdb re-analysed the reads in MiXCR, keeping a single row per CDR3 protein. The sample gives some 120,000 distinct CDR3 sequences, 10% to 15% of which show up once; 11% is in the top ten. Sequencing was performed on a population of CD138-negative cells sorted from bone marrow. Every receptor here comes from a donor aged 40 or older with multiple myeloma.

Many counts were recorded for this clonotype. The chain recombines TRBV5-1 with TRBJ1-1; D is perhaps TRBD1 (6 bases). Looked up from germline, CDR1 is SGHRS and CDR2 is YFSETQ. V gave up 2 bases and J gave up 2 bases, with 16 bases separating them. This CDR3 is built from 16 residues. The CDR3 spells CASSLSAGTRNTEAFF. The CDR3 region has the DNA TGCGCCAGCAGCTTATCCGCCGGGACACGAAACACTGAAGCTTTCTTT.

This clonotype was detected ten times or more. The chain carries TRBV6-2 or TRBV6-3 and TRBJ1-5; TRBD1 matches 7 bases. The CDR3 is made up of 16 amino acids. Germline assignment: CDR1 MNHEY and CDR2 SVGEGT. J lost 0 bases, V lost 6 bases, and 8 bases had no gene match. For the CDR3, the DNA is TGTGCCAGCAGACGACAGGGAGTTGCTAGCAATCAGCCCCAGCATTTT. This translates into CASRRQGVASNQPQHF.

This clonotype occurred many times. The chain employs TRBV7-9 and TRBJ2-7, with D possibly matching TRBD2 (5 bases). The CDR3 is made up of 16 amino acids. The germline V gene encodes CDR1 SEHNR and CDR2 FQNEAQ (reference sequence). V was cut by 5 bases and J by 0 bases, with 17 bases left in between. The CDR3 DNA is TGTGCCAGCAGCCTCCTTCGGGGTACCAGCTCCTACGAGCAGTACTTC. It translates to CASSLLRGTSSYEQYF.

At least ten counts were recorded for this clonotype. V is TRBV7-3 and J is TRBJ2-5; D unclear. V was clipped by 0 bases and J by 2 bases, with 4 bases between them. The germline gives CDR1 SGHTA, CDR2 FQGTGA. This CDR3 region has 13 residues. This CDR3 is CASSLTEQETQYF. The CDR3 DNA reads TGTGCCAGCAGCTTAACGGAGCAAGAGACCCAGTACTTC. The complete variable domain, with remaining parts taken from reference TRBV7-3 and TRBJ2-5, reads GAGVSQTPSNKVTEKGKYVELRCDPISGHTALYWYRQSLGQGPEFLIYFQGTGAADDSGLPNDRFFAVRPEGSVSTLKIQRTERGDSAVYLCASSLTEQETQYFGPGTRLLVL.

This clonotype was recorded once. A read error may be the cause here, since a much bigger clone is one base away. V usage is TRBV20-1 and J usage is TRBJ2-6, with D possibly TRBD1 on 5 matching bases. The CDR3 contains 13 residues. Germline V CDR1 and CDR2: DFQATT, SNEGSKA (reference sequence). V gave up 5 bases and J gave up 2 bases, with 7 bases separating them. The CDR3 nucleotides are TGCAGTGCTGACAGCACTGGGGCCAACGTCCTGACTTTC. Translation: CSADSTGANVLTF.

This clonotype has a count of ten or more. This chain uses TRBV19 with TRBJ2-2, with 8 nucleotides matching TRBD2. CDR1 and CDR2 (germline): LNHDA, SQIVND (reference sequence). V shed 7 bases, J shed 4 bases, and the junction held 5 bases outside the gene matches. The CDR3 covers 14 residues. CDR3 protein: CASMRLAGTGELFF. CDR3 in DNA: TGTGCCAGTATGCGGCTAGCGGGCACCGGGGAGCTGTTTTTT.

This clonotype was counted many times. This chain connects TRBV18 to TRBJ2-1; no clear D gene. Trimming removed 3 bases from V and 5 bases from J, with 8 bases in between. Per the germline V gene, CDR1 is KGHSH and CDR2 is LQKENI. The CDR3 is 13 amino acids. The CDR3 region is CASSPGQNNEQFF. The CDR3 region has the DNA TGTGCCAGCTCACCCGGGCAGAACAATGAGCAGTTCTTC.